One sample yielded the 22 T cell receptor beta chains listed below, sequenced in a study of graft-versus-host responses after intestinal transplantation. Sequencing used immunoSEQ multiplex PCR; TCRdb keeps in-frame clones, though not all of them. The sample records about 94,000 clones, roughly 91% being singletons. No cognate antigen is known for these TCRs. Sequences were derived from unstimulated CD8+ T cells sorted from spleen or lymph node cells, sampled before intestinal transplant. Receptors were obtained from a human donor who received an intestinal transplant.

J is TRBJ2-1 and V is TRBV2, with D tentatively TRBD2 (5 bases). This CDR3 has 13 residues. V was pared by 6 bases and J by 5 bases, with 11 bases between. Per germline, CDR1 SNHLY and CDR2 FYNNEI. The CDR3 is CASRPGSNNEQFF. The CDR3 DNA is TGTGCCAGCAGACCGGGGTCTAACAATGAGCAGTTCTTC.

The chain has TRBV10-3 and TRBJ2-7, with D tentatively TRBD1 (6 bases). CDR1 ENHRY and CDR2 SYGVKD come from the germline V gene. The CDR3 consists of 15 residues. V was clipped by 3 bases and J by 2 bases, with 14 bases between them. The CDR3 region is CAISEGVGQPYEQYF. CDR3 nucleotides: TGTGCCATCAGTGAAGGAGTAGGACAGCCCTACGAGCAGTACTTC.

This chain links TRBV7-6 with TRBJ2-7; 7 bases match TRBD1. V lost 0 bases to trimming and J lost 2 bases; unmatched junction nucleotides: 4. The CDR3 is 15 residues long. Per the germline V gene, CDR1 is SGHVS and CDR2 is FNYEAQ. The DNA for the CDR3 is TGTGCCAGCAGCTTAGCGCCGGGACAGACCTACGAGCAGTACTTC. Translated: CASSLAPGQTYEQYF.

The chain has TRBV9 and TRBJ2-7; 10 bases map to TRBD2. The germline V gene has CDR1 SGDLS and CDR2 YYNGEE. This CDR3 is 16 amino acids long. The V gene end was trimmed by 0 bases and the J gene end by 5 bases; junction bases not matched to a gene: 8. The chain's CDR3 is CASSVVDSGRSDEQYF. Written as DNA, the CDR3 is TGTGCCAGCAGCGTAGTGGATAGCGGGAGGTCGGACGAGCAGTACTTC.

This clone was observed a single time. The chain uses TRBV5-1 and TRBJ2-7, with a tentative D call TRBD1 (5 bases). Germline V gene data show CDR1 as SGHRS and CDR2 as YFSETQ. The CDR3 is made up of 14 amino acids. Trimming shortened V by 2 bases and J by 2 bases, and 11 bases separated the two germline ends. DNA of the CDR3: TGCGCCAGCAGCTTCCAGGGCTCTCCCTACGAGCAGTACTTC. This translates into CASSFQGSPYEQYF.

The V and J genes are TRBV11-2 and TRBJ2-7; no firm D call. This CDR3 spans 15 amino acids. V gave up 5 bases and J gave up 3 bases, with 17 bases separating them. The germline V gene encodes CDR1 SGHAT and CDR2 FQNNGV. The CDR3 DNA follows: TGTGCCAGCAGCGGCAACATGGCAGATGACTACGAGCAGTACTTC. Translated: CASSGNMADDYEQYF.

This clone is a singleton in its sample. V is TRBV6-1 and J is TRBJ2-3, with D possibly being TRBD2 (6 bases). The CDR3 totals 13 residues. In germline, CDR1 is MNHNS, CDR2 SASEGT. CDR3 sequence reads: CVVQEGTSDTQYF. For the CDR3, the DNA is TGTGTCGTACAGGAGGGTACATCAGATACGCAGTATTTT.

This chain connects TRBV28 to TRBJ2-5, with TRBD2 matching 9 bases. The CDR3 covers 16 residues. V was pared by 8 bases and J by 1 base, with 11 bases of the junction left unmatched. Germline CDR1 is MDHEN and CDR2 is SYDVKM. The CDR3 here is CASLKTAGGLQETQYF. For the CDR3, the DNA is TGTGCCAGCCTCAAAACAGCGGGAGGTCTCCAAGAGACCCAGTACTTC.

Worth noting for this clone: One end of the junction is discordant with germline, which a read error may explain. Other DNA sequences in this specimen translate into the identical CDR3. V and J are TRBV30 and TRBJ2-6; 8 bases fit TRBD2. CDR3 length: 15 residues. Germline-derived CDR1 and CDR2 are GTSNPN and SVGIG (reference sequence). The CDR3 bases are TGTGCCTGGAGTCTCGGGGGGGTGGGGGCCAACGTCCTGACCTTC. Amino acids: CAWSLGGVGANVLTF.

The chain combines TRBV6-1 with TRBJ2-7, with D possibly TRBD2 on 5 matching bases. CDR3 size: 15 residues. Germline values: CDR1 MNHNS, CDR2 SASEGT. V dropped 5 bases and J dropped 6 bases, with 20 bases sitting between them. The DNA of the CDR3 is TGTGCCAGCAGTCTACCCCCCGGGGATACTTCCGAGCAGTACTTC. It specifies CASSLPPGDTSEQYF.

The chain couples TRBV2 to TRBJ2-7; the D gene is possibly TRBD1 (5 bases). V gave up 5 bases and J gave up 3 bases, with 20 bases separating them. The germline V gene encodes CDR1 SNHLY and CDR2 FYNNEI. The CDR3 runs 16 residues. CDR3 DNA sequence: TGTGCCAGCAGTTTCACAGGTCAATCCATCATCTACGAGCAGTACTTC. It codes for CASSFTGQSIIYEQYF.

The chain has TRBV2 and TRBJ2-7; 7 nucleotides agree with TRBD2. With 0 bases clipped from V and 0 bases from J, the junction kept 5 bases outside the gene matches. The CDR3 has 16 amino acids. The germline V gene encodes CDR1 SNHLY and CDR2 FYNNEI. As DNA, the CDR3 is TGTGCCAGCAGTGAAGCGGGAGGCGGGAGCTCCTACGAGCAGTACTTC. Translation gives CASSEAGGGSSYEQYF. The variable domain in full, completed from reference TRBV2 and TRBJ2-7, reads EPEVTQTPSHQVTQMGQEVILRCVPISNHLYFYWYRQILGQKVEFLVSFYNNEISEKSEIFDDQFSVERPDGSNFTLKIRSTKLEDSAMYFCASSEAGGGSSYEQYFGPGTRLTVT.

This clone was seen only once. The chain combines TRBV29-1 with TRBJ2-2; 7 nucleotides align to TRBD1. The ends lost 3 bases at V and 7 bases at J; junction bases unmatched: 2. The CDR3 runs to 12 residues. Germline V CDR1 and CDR2: SQVTM, ANQGSEA. In DNA form, the CDR3 reads TGCAGCGTTGATCAGGGGGTCGGGGAGCTGTTTTTT. Encoded protein: CSVDQGVGELFF.

The chain recombines TRBV4-1 with TRBJ2-1; TRBD2 matches 11 bases. After removal of 1 base from V and 3 bases from J, the junction contained 2 bases not matched to a gene. The germline gives CDR1 MGHRA, CDR2 YSYEKL. This CDR3 comprises 16 residues. CDR3 sequence: CASSQGGTSGYNEQFF. CDR3 bases: TGCGCCAGCAGCCAAGGGGGGACTAGCGGCTACAATGAGCAGTTCTTC.

As DNA, the CDR3 is TGTGCCAGTAGTATGGACAGAGGATATGAAGCTTTCTTT. Protein product: CASSMDRGYEAFF. The chain is built from TRBV19 and TRBJ1-1; a possible D gene is TRBD1 (6 bases). The V end lost 3 bases, the J end lost 7 bases, and 12 bases lay between the germline ends. Germline V CDR1 and CDR2: LNHDA, SQIVND (reference sequence). The CDR3 is made up of 13 amino acids.

This rearrangement joins TRBV29-1 to TRBJ2-1; 7 nucleotides line up with TRBD2. Germline lookup yields CDR1 SQVTM and CDR2 ANQGSEA. CDR3 length equals 13 residues. The ends lost 3 bases at V and 6 bases at J; junction bases unmatched: 5. This CDR3 reads CSVDASGPNEQFF. CDR3 in DNA: TGCAGCGTTGATGCTAGCGGTCCCAATGAGCAGTTCTTC.

The rearrangement links TRBV4-1 to TRBJ2-1, with D tentatively TRBD2 (5 bases). The length of the CDR3 is 15 residues. The germline V and J ends were trimmed by 0 bases and 4 bases, with 10 bases remaining between them. CDR1 is MGHRA, CDR2 YSYEKL, per germline. The CDR3 loop is CASSQDPDSYNEQFF. The DNA of the CDR3 is TGCGCCAGCAGCCAAGATCCGGACTCGTACAATGAGCAGTTCTTC.

The chain couples TRBV9 to TRBJ1-2; D possibly corresponds to TRBD1 (6 bases). The V and J ends lost 3 bases and 2 bases respectively, with 14 bases between them. The germline CDR1 and CDR2 sequences are SGDLS and YYNGEE. The CDR3 loop spans 15 amino acids. In DNA, the CDR3 is TGTGCCAGCAGCGAGACTGGGGGGGGCAACTATGGCTACACCTTC. Translated, it gives CASSETGGGNYGYTF.

V usage is TRBV5-1 and J usage is TRBJ2-3; tentative D call: TRBD2 (7 bases). Trimming removed 5 bases at V and 4 bases at J, with 20 bases between. The germline V gene has CDR1 SGHRS and CDR2 YFSETQ. The CDR3 totals 16 residues. The CDR3 nucleotides read TGCGCCAGCAGATTTAAACGGGGGGCCGGTCCAGATACGCAGTATTTT. Translation: CASRFKRGAGPDTQYF.

The CDR3, as DNA: TGTGCCAGCAGCCCCGGTCAGGGCACCTACAATGAGCAGTTCTTC. Translating it yields CASSPGQGTYNEQFF. The gene calls are TRBV5-8 and TRBJ2-1; D is perhaps TRBD1 (5 bases). Trimming shortened V by 4 bases and J by 2 bases, and 13 bases separated the two germline ends. Germline CDR1 SGHTS, CDR2 YDEGEE. The CDR3 contains 15 residues.

This chain connects TRBV9 to TRBJ2-1; 10 bases agree with TRBD2. J gave up 4 bases and V 0 bases, and 10 bases lay outside the gene matches. Germline loops: CDR1 SGDLS, CDR2 YYNGEE. The CDR3 length is 18 residues. The CDR3 loop reads CASSVAPLAGAVYNEQFF. The CDR3 bases are TGTGCCAGCAGCGTAGCTCCCCTAGCGGGGGCCGTTTACAATGAGCAGTTCTTC.

The rearrangement joins TRBV4-1 to TRBJ1-3; maybe TRBD1 (5 bases). Trimming shortened V by 0 bases and J by 3 bases, and 9 bases separated the two germline ends. Germline CDR1 MGHRA, CDR2 YSYEKL. The CDR3 runs to 15 residues. Written as DNA, the CDR3 is TGCGCCAGCAGCCAAGATGTCAGGGATGGAAACACCATATATTTT. Its translation: CASSQDVRDGNTIYF.